The 27 T cell receptor beta chains listed next were all sequenced from one sample in a study of T cell responses to AZD1222 COVID-19 vaccine. Sequencing used immunoSEQ multiplex PCR; TCRdb keeps in-frame clones, though not all of them. The data contain more than 95,000 clones, about nine tenths of them singletons. Here the sequenced sample was peripheral blood, taken on day 0 of MenACWY control vaccination. These receptors originate from an adult in good health.

This sequence joins TRBV19 and TRBJ2-7; 7 bases are a match to TRBD1. The junction had 3 bases not matched to a gene; V was cut back by 6 bases and J by 1 base. This CDR3 has 13 amino acids. Germline V gene lookup returns CDR1 LNHDA and CDR2 SQIVND (reference sequence). The CDR3 DNA sequence: TGTGCCAGTAGCCGGGACAGATCCTACGAGCAGTACTTC. It encodes CASSRDRSYEQYF.

The V gene is TRBV5-5, the J gene TRBJ1-1; TRBD1 matches 9 bases. This CDR3 contains 16 residues. The germline V gene has CDR1 SGHKS and CDR2 YYEKEE (reference sequence). Trimming took 4 bases from V and 2 from J; bases not matched to a gene: 9. The CDR3 spells CASSPEGTGPNTEAFF. The CDR3 bases are TGTGCCAGCAGCCCGGAGGGGACAGGGCCTAACACTGAAGCTTTCTTT.

This clone was recorded a few times. V is TRBV19 and J is TRBJ2-1, with 8 bases aligning to TRBD2. From germline, CDR1 is LNHDA and CDR2 SQIVND (reference sequence). The CDR3 is 16 residues long. With V trimmed by 6 bases and J by 3 bases, 10 bases remained unmatched. In nucleotides, the CDR3 is TGTGCCAGTAGAGCGGGCGGGAGGCGGAACTACAATGAGCAGTTCTTC. As protein: CASRAGGRRNYNEQFF.

This rearrangement joins TRBV7-9 to TRBJ2-7; 8 bases align to TRBD1. Germline V lookup: CDR1 SEHNR, CDR2 FQNEAQ (reference sequence). Trimming at V came to 5 bases and at J to 1 base, leaving 4 bases not matched to a gene. The CDR3 contains 14 residues. DNA of the CDR3: TGTGCCAGCAGCACGACAGGGGCGTCCTACGAGCAGTACTTC. This encodes CASSTTGASYEQYF.

The chain links TRBV7-2 to TRBJ1-4; TRBD1 matches 10 bases. The V gene's germline CDR1 is SGHTA and CDR2 FQGNSA. The CDR3 has 15 amino acids. The V gene end was trimmed by 2 bases and the J gene end by 8 bases; junction bases not matched to a gene: 5. This chain's CDR3 is CASSLIGTGVEKLFF. CDR3 coding DNA: TGTGCCAGCAGCTTAATCGGGACAGGGGTGGAAAAACTGTTTTTT.

This chain connects TRBV28 to TRBJ2-7, with D perhaps matching TRBD1 (6 bases). V lost 7 bases and J 4 bases, leaving 11 bases between the germline ends. CDR1 MDHEN and CDR2 SYDVKM come from the germline V gene. CDR3 length: 12 residues. The CDR3 here is CASTAGEYEQYF. CDR3 nucleotide sequence: TGTGCCAGCACCGCAGGGGAGTACGAGCAGTACTTC.

This clone was seen a single time. This chain joins TRBV27 and TRBJ1-1; D is uncertain. The CDR3 consists of 13 residues. CDR1 and CDR2 from the germline V gene are MNHEY and SMNVEV (reference sequence). V was pared by 2 bases and J by 4 bases, with 8 bases between. CDR3 region: CASSLGWLTEAFF. CDR3 sequence (DNA): TGTGCCAGCAGTTTAGGTTGGCTCACTGAAGCTTTCTTT.

This rearrangement joins TRBV27 to TRBJ2-1; TRBD2 is a possible D gene (5 bases). CDR1 and CDR2 from the germline V gene are MNHEY and SMNVEV (reference sequence). V was pared by 4 bases and J by 10 bases, with 11 bases between. This CDR3 region has 12 residues. CDR3 sequence reads: CASSSRRTEQFF. CDR3 DNA: TGTGCCAGCAGTTCCAGGAGGACCGAGCAGTTCTTC.

The chain couples TRBV7-2 to TRBJ2-1; TRBD1 agrees at 9 bases. The ends lost 5 bases at V and 10 bases at J; junction bases unmatched: 6. The CDR3 is 13 residues long. Germline CDR1 reads SGHTA; CDR2 reads FQGNSA. The CDR3 spells CASSNDRGSEQFF. DNA of the CDR3: TGTGCCAGCAGCAACGACAGGGGGAGCGAGCAGTTCTTC.

The gene calls are TRBV2 and TRBJ2-2; TRBD2 agrees at 7 bases. CDR3 length: 15 amino acids. Germline assignment: CDR1 SNHLY and CDR2 FYNNEI. The junction had 6 bases not matched to a gene; V was cut back by 7 bases and J by 1 base. In DNA, the CDR3 is TGTGCCAGCAAAACTAGCGTGGGGAACACCGGGGAGCTGTTTTTT. As protein: CASKTSVGNTGELFF. Full variable domain (missing parts from reference TRBV2 and TRBJ2-2): EPEVTQTPSHQVTQMGQEVILRCVPISNHLYFYWYRQILGQKVEFLVSFYNNEISEKSEIFDDQFSVERPDGSNFTLKIRSTKLEDSAMYFCASKTSVGNTGELFFGEGSRLTVL.

This clone was counted a few times. The CDR3 loop is CASSPKGGGSTGELFF. The CDR3 nucleotides read TGTGCCAGCAGCCCAAAGGGAGGGGGAAGCACCGGGGAGCTGTTTTTT. V is TRBV5-4 and J is TRBJ2-2, with D perhaps TRBD2 (7 bases). Germline loops: CDR1 SGHNT, CDR2 YYREEE (reference sequence). The CDR3 has 16 amino acids. V dropped 4 bases and J dropped 4 bases, with 17 bases sitting between them. The variable domain in full, with the rest retrieved from reference TRBV5-4 and TRBJ2-2, is ETGVTQSPTHLIKTRGQQVTLRCSSQSGHNTVSWYQQALGQGPQFIFQYYREEENGRGNFPPRFSGLQFPNYSSELNVNALELDDSALYLCASSPKGGGSTGELFFGEGSRLTVL.

The rearrangement links TRBV5-1 to TRBJ2-5; possible D gene TRBD1, 6 bases. V lost 0 bases, J lost 5 bases, and 14 bases lay in between. Germline V gene sequence: CDR1 SGHRS, CDR2 YFSETQ. The CDR3 runs 15 residues. The CDR3: CASSLDGSGVETQYF. The DNA for the CDR3 is TGCGCCAGCAGCTTGGATGGTTCAGGGGTGGAGACCCAGTACTTC.

The V and J genes are TRBV4-1 and TRBJ2-2, with 14 bases matching TRBD2. Losses at the gene ends were 4 bases for V and 3 bases for J; bases not matched to a gene: 4. Germline-derived CDR1 and CDR2 are MGHRA and YSYEKL. The CDR3 contains 17 residues. The CDR3 sequence is CASSPGLAGADTGELFF. CDR3 bases: TGCGCCAGCAGCCCGGGACTAGCGGGGGCCGACACCGGGGAGCTGTTTTTT.

This rearrangement joins TRBV18 to TRBJ2-1; D is ambiguous. CDR1 KGHSH and CDR2 LQKENI come from the germline V gene. V gave up 3 bases and J gave up 0 bases, with 9 bases separating them. This CDR3 has 15 residues. The CDR3 region has the DNA TGTGCCAGCTCACCGGCCTTGAGCTCCTACAATGAGCAGTTCTTC. Its protein product is CASSPALSSYNEQFF.

The chain employs TRBV7-9 and TRBJ1-4, with a possible D match to TRBD1 (5 bases). V was trimmed by 2 bases and J by 8 bases, leaving 9 bases between them. Per germline, CDR1 SEHNR and CDR2 FQNEAQ (reference sequence). This CDR3 has 13 residues. The CDR3 DNA reads as TGTGCCAGCAGCTTACAGGGCCGCGAAAAACTGTTTTTT. Translation: CASSLQGREKLFF.

This chain uses TRBV3-1 (or the pseudogene TRBV3-2) with TRBJ1-1; weak D call: TRBD1 (5 bases). Germline V gives CDR1 LGHDT, CDR2 YNNKEL (reference sequence). The CDR3 is 16 residues long. The V and J ends lost 1 base and 0 bases respectively, with 12 bases between them. The CDR3 DNA is TGTGCCAGCAGCCAAGGGCAACAGGTAATGAACACTGAAGCTTTCTTT. It codes for CASSQGQQVMNTEAFF.

This rearrangement joins TRBV4-1 to TRBJ2-3; D not resolved. Trimming took off 0 bases at V and 6 bases at J, with 10 bases between the two ends. The CDR3 has 14 amino acids. The germline V gene has CDR1 MGHRA and CDR2 YSYEKL. CDR3 sequence (DNA): TGCGCCAGCAGCCAAGAACCTACAGCGGATACGCAGTATTTT. Protein product: CASSQEPTADTQYF.

The chain links TRBV6-5 to TRBJ2-2, with TRBD2 as a possible D gene (5 bases). CDR3 length: 15 amino acids. V dropped 2 bases and J dropped 4 bases, with 11 bases sitting between them. Germline CDR1 MNHEY, CDR2 SVGAGI. DNA for the CDR3: TGTGCCAGCAGTTACGGATTGGGGAGCACCGGGGAGCTGTTTTTT. This encodes CASSYGLGSTGELFF.

The J gene is TRBJ2-7, the V gene TRBV28, with TRBD1 matching 7 bases. The CDR3 totals 14 residues. Losses at the gene ends were 6 bases for V and 2 bases for J; bases not matched to a gene: 7. Germline V lookup: CDR1 MDHEN, CDR2 SYDVKM. The CDR3 region has the DNA TGTGCCAGCAGACCGGGACAGCCTCCCTACGAGCAGTACTTC. Its protein product is CASRPGQPPYEQYF.

The rearrangement joins TRBV9 to TRBJ1-5; D gene unclear. CDR3 length equals 15 residues. V was trimmed by 1 base and J by 7 bases, leaving 15 bases between them. Germline V gene sequence: CDR1 SGDLS, CDR2 YYNGEE. The CDR3: CASSVPVRWWQPQHF. The CDR3 coding sequence is TGTGCCAGCAGCGTACCAGTTCGGTGGTGGCAGCCCCAGCATTTT.

The V gene is TRBV12-3 or TRBV12-4, the J gene TRBJ1-5; 8 nucleotides align to TRBD1. The CDR3 has 13 residues. Losses at the gene ends were 4 bases for V and 9 bases for J; bases not matched to a gene: 5. CDR3 DNA sequence: TGTGCCAGCAGTTGGGGACAGGCGCCGCCCCAGCATTTT. This codes for CASSWGQAPPQHF.

The chain recombines TRBV27 with TRBJ2-2; the match to TRBD1 covers 11 bases. V lost 3 bases and J lost 5; bases outside the gene matches: 8. This CDR3 has 17 residues. Germline loops: CDR1 MNHEY, CDR2 SMNVEV (reference sequence). The CDR3 sequence is CASSFLGQGGATGELFF. The DNA for the CDR3 is TGTGCCAGCAGTTTCCTGGGACAGGGGGGCGCGACCGGGGAGCTGTTTTTT.

The chain uses TRBV28 and TRBJ2-7; 9 bases align to TRBD1. V was clipped by 7 bases and J by 6 bases; unmatched bases: 16. The CDR3 sequence is 16 residues long. Germline assignment: CDR1 MDHEN and CDR2 SYDVKM. The CDR3 region is CASTTLGPTGGGEQYV. The CDR3 DNA reads as TGTGCCAGCACCACTTTGGGGCCCACAGGGGGCGGCGAGCAGTACGTC.

Notes on this clone: The junction departs from the called germline gene at one end, perhaps through a read error. This chain links TRBV28 with TRBJ2-1; no clear D gene. CDR1 and CDR2 (germline): MDHEN, SYDVKM. CDR3 length equals 12 residues. CDR3 in amino acids: CASSFSDKEQFF. Here the CDR3 DNA reads TGTGCCAGCAGTTTTTCCGACAAAGAGCAGTTCTTC.

This clone was seen a single time. J is TRBJ1-5 and V is TRBV27; TRBD1 agrees at 8 bases. The CDR3 has 15 residues. Germline V gene data show CDR1 as MNHEY and CDR2 as SMNVEV (reference sequence). Trimming cost V 7 bases and J 7 bases; bases outside gene matches: 12. DNA for the CDR3: TGTGCCAGCAAGCTAGGACAGGGAGGGTTCCAGCCCCAGCATTTT. Translating gives CASKLGQGGFQPQHF.

The chain employs TRBV3-1 (or the pseudogene TRBV3-2) and TRBJ1-1; 7 bases match TRBD1. CDR1 is LGHDT, CDR2 YNNKEL, per germline (reference sequence). The J segment lost 1 base and the V segment lost 1 base, leaving 6 bases of the junction unmatched. This CDR3 is built from 16 residues. This chain's CDR3 is CASSQAQGERNTEAFF. In nucleotides, the CDR3 is TGTGCCAGCAGCCAAGCGCAGGGGGAGCGGAACACTGAAGCTTTCTTT.

The genes are TRBV6-5 and TRBJ2-1; D is possibly TRBD1 (6 bases). The CDR3 extends over 13 amino acids. CDR1 and CDR2 from the germline V gene are MNHEY and SVGAGI. V lost 4 bases and J lost 8, with 12 bases in between. The CDR3 DNA reads TGTGCCAGCAGTTTCACAGGGTTAGATGAGCAGTTCTTC. Amino acids: CASSFTGLDEQFF.